The 21 T cell receptor beta chains below all came from one sample that was sequenced in a study of shared clonotypes between healthy human individuals. The assay was immunoSEQ multiplex PCR, and TCRdb's table has in-frame clones only and misses some. The sample records roughly 2.5 million clones, over 85% being singletons. The source material was naive CD4+ T cells sorted from blood. As for subset: CD45RA+ positively selected. These receptors all come from a man younger than 30 in good health.

The rearrangement joins TRBV13 to TRBJ2-3, with 12 nucleotides matching TRBD2. This CDR3 has 16 amino acids. J lost 6 bases, V lost 5 bases, and 9 bases had no gene match. Germline V lookup: CDR1 PRHDT, CDR2 FYEKMQ (reference sequence). Here the CDR3 DNA reads TGTGCCAGCAGCCCAGGACTAGCGGGAAAGGAGGATACGCAGTATTTT. This translates into CASSPGLAGKEDTQYF.

This clone has just a few counts. CDR3 nucleotides: TGTGCCAGTAGTTTCAGGGAATTGAACACTGAAGCTTTCTTT. This codes for CASSFRELNTEAFF. This chain joins TRBV19 and TRBJ1-1, with D perhaps matching TRBD1 (5 bases). V was cut by 5 bases and J by 0 bases, with 10 bases left in between. Per germline, CDR1 LNHDA and CDR2 SQIVND (reference sequence). This CDR3 is built from 14 residues.

This chain connects TRBV6-6 to TRBJ2-7; TRBD2 might be the D (6 bases). Germline V gene lookup returns CDR1 MNHNY and CDR2 SVGAGI (reference sequence). V was trimmed by 5 bases and J by 3 bases, leaving 11 bases between them. The CDR3 is 13 amino acids. The CDR3 spells CASSTGEGYEQYF. The CDR3 coding sequence is TGTGCCAGCAGTACGGGAGAGGGCTACGAGCAGTACTTC.

This chain links TRBV6-5 with TRBJ2-7, with 7 bases fitting TRBD1. The ends lost 6 bases at V and 3 bases at J; junction bases unmatched: 5. Germline CDR1 MNHEY, CDR2 SVGAGI. This CDR3 has 13 amino acids. This CDR3 reads CASRQGFRYEQYF. The CDR3 DNA reads as TGTGCCAGCAGACAGGGGTTCCGCTACGAGCAGTACTTC.

The chain recombines TRBV6-1 with TRBJ2-5; the match to TRBD2 covers 11 bases. Germline lookup yields CDR1 MNHNS and CDR2 SASEGT. The CDR3 has 13 amino acids. Trimming at V came to 7 bases and at J to 4 bases, leaving 2 bases not matched to a gene. The CDR3 sequence is CASKLAGGETQYF. CDR3 coding DNA: TGTGCCAGCAAGCTAGCGGGGGGAGAGACCCAGTACTTC.

The V gene is TRBV10-1, the J gene TRBJ2-2, with D perhaps TRBD2 (5 bases). The V end lost 5 bases, the J end lost 5 bases, and 9 bases lay between the germline ends. Germline CDR1 reads WNHNN; CDR2 reads SYGVQD (reference sequence). The CDR3 has 13 amino acids. The CDR3 sequence: CASSRAGTGELFF. The CDR3 region has the DNA TGCGCCAGCAGTAGGGCGGGTACCGGGGAGCTGTTTTTT.

This chain links TRBV5-1 with TRBJ2-5, with TRBD2 matching over 13 bases. Trimming at V came to 4 bases and at J to 3 bases, leaving 3 bases not matched to a gene. In germline, CDR1 is SGHRS, CDR2 YFSETQ. CDR3 length equals 15 residues. The CDR3 nucleotides are TGCGCCAGCAGCACGGGGACTAGCGGGGAAGAGACCCAGTACTTC. The encoded protein is CASSTGTSGEETQYF.

This chain links TRBV28 with TRBJ1-6; a possible D gene is TRBD1 (5 bases). The germline V gene encodes CDR1 MDHEN and CDR2 SYDVKM. The CDR3 runs to 17 residues. The V and J ends lost 4 bases and 0 bases respectively, with 13 bases between them. CDR3 protein: CASSSYGGGSYNSPLHF. The CDR3 coding sequence is TGTGCCAGCAGTTCCTACGGGGGAGGCTCCTATAATTCACCCCTCCACTTT.

This clone was picked up a small number of times. Other DNA sequences in the sample encode the same CDR3. The CDR3 DNA follows: TGCGCCAGCAGCTTACAGGGGAATGAAAAACTGTTTTTT. The encoded protein is CASSLQGNEKLFF. This chain connects TRBV5-1 to TRBJ1-4, with TRBD1 matching over 7 bases. V was pared by 2 bases and J by 5 bases, with 0 bases of the junction left unmatched. Germline CDR1 and CDR2: SGHRS and YFSETQ. This CDR3 contains 13 residues.

The CDR3 loop is CASSFPGGGMNTEAFF. The CDR3 DNA reads TGTGCCAGCAGCTTCCCGGGAGGGGGGATGAACACTGAAGCTTTCTTT. The chain is built from TRBV7-2 and TRBJ1-1, with a weak D call TRBD1 (6 bases). Germline V lookup: CDR1 SGHTA, CDR2 FQGNSA. Trimming left V 3 bases short and J 0 bases short, with 14 bases between. This CDR3 has 16 residues.

The chain is built from TRBV21-1 and TRBJ1-2. TRBV21-1 is assigned pseudogene status. This CDR3 comprises 14 residues. CDR3 bases: TGTGCCAGCATCTCGACGGTTTTCAACTATGGCTACACCTTC. Its protein is CASISTVFNYGYTF.

This chain joins TRBV5-1 and TRBJ2-5; 12 bases match TRBD2. This CDR3 region has 20 residues. V was pared by 2 bases and J by 5 bases, with 19 bases of the junction left unmatched. CDR1 and CDR2 from the germline V gene are SGHRS and YFSETQ. The CDR3 sequence is CASSFPGPTSGGRSGETQYF. CDR3 DNA: TGCGCCAGCAGCTTTCCAGGACCGACTAGCGGGGGCCGAAGTGGGGAGACCCAGTACTTC.

The V gene is TRBV18, the J gene TRBJ1-1; D perhaps matches TRBD1 (5 bases). The V and J ends lost 4 bases and 2 bases respectively, with 11 bases between them. Germline values: CDR1 KGHSH, CDR2 LQKENI. CDR3 length: 14 residues. CDR3 region: CASSLGDRNTEAFF. The CDR3 nucleotides are TGTGCCAGCTCACTCGGGGACCGTAACACTGAAGCTTTCTTT. The variable domain in full, with the rest retrieved from reference TRBV18 and TRBJ1-1, is NAGVMQNPRHLVRRRGQEARLRCSPMKGHSHVYWYRQLPEEGLKFMVYLQKENIIDESGMPKERFSAEFPKEGPSILRIQQVVRGDSAAYFCASSLGDRNTEAFFGQGTRLTVV.

The chain is built from TRBV30 and TRBJ1-6, with D perhaps matching TRBD1 (6 bases). V lost 5 bases and J 6 bases, leaving 11 bases between the germline ends. Germline V gene sequence: CDR1 GTSNPN, CDR2 SVGIG (reference sequence). This CDR3 has 13 residues. CDR3 residues: CAWGGQPNSPLHF. As DNA, the CDR3 is TGTGCCTGGGGCGGACAGCCTAATTCACCCCTCCACTTT.

The chain combines TRBV4-1 with TRBJ2-2; no firm D call. This CDR3 contains 15 residues. The V end lost 4 bases, the J end lost 8 bases, and 17 bases lay between the germline ends. Germline V gives CDR1 MGHRA, CDR2 YSYEKL. The CDR3 loop is CASSPPSAVWGELFF. The CDR3 coding sequence is TGCGCCAGCAGCCCCCCTAGTGCGGTGTGGGGGGAGCTGTTTTTT.

The rearrangement links TRBV27 to TRBJ1-6; no clear D gene. The V and J ends lost 4 bases and 5 bases respectively, with 6 bases between them. This CDR3 is built from 13 residues. Per germline, CDR1 MNHEY and CDR2 SMNVEV (reference sequence). CDR3 nucleotide sequence: TGTGCCAGCAGTTCTAGAGATAATTCACCCCTCCACTTT. It encodes CASSSRDNSPLHF.

The chain recombines TRBV7-2 with TRBJ1-5, with TRBD1 matching over 7 bases. V dropped 5 bases and J dropped 5; count of bases not matched to a gene: 3. The CDR3 has 13 amino acids. The germline V gene has CDR1 SGHTA and CDR2 FQGNSA. CDR3 amino acids: CASSKDRDQPQHF. CDR3 in DNA: TGTGCCAGCAGCAAAGACAGGGATCAGCCCCAGCATTTT.

The J gene is TRBJ2-7, the V gene TRBV6-6, with 7 positions matching TRBD1. The CDR3 length is 14 residues. Germline loops: CDR1 MNHNY, CDR2 SVGAGI (reference sequence). Trimming cost V 2 bases and J 6 bases; bases outside gene matches: 7. CDR3 bases: TGTGCCAGCAGTTACGACAGGGTGCCGCCCGAGCAGTACTTC. It is translated as CASSYDRVPPEQYF.

The rearrangement links TRBV9 to TRBJ2-7, with a tentative D call TRBD2 (7 bases). V gave up 2 bases and J gave up 0 bases, with 12 bases separating them. CDR3 length: 15 residues. CDR1 is SGDLS and CDR2 is YYNGEE in the germline V gene. CDR3 residues: CASSVSGGISYEQYF. The CDR3 coding sequence is TGTGCCAGCAGCGTTTCGGGGGGCATCTCCTACGAGCAGTACTTC.

This clone was recorded only once. The rearrangement joins TRBV5-1 to TRBJ2-5; 10 bases match TRBD1. The J call could be wrong; TRBJ2-7 is a better fit for the DNA end. The CDR3 spans 15 residues. CDR1 is SGHRS, CDR2 YFSETQ, per germline. The CDR3 loop is CASSLGPGTGDEQYF. The CDR3 DNA reads as TGCGCCAGCAGCTTGGGTCCCGGGACAGGGGACGAGCAGTACTTC.

V and J are TRBV10-3 and TRBJ1-2; 7 bases map to TRBD1. CDR3 length: 18 residues. Looked up from germline, CDR1 is ENHRY and CDR2 is SYGVKD. With V trimmed by 2 bases and J by 0 bases, 12 bases remained unmatched. The DNA for the CDR3 is TGTGCCATCAGTGAGCCAGGGGGGGGGCCCGGAGCTAACTATGGCTACACCTTC. This sequence encodes CAISEPGGGPGANYGYTF.